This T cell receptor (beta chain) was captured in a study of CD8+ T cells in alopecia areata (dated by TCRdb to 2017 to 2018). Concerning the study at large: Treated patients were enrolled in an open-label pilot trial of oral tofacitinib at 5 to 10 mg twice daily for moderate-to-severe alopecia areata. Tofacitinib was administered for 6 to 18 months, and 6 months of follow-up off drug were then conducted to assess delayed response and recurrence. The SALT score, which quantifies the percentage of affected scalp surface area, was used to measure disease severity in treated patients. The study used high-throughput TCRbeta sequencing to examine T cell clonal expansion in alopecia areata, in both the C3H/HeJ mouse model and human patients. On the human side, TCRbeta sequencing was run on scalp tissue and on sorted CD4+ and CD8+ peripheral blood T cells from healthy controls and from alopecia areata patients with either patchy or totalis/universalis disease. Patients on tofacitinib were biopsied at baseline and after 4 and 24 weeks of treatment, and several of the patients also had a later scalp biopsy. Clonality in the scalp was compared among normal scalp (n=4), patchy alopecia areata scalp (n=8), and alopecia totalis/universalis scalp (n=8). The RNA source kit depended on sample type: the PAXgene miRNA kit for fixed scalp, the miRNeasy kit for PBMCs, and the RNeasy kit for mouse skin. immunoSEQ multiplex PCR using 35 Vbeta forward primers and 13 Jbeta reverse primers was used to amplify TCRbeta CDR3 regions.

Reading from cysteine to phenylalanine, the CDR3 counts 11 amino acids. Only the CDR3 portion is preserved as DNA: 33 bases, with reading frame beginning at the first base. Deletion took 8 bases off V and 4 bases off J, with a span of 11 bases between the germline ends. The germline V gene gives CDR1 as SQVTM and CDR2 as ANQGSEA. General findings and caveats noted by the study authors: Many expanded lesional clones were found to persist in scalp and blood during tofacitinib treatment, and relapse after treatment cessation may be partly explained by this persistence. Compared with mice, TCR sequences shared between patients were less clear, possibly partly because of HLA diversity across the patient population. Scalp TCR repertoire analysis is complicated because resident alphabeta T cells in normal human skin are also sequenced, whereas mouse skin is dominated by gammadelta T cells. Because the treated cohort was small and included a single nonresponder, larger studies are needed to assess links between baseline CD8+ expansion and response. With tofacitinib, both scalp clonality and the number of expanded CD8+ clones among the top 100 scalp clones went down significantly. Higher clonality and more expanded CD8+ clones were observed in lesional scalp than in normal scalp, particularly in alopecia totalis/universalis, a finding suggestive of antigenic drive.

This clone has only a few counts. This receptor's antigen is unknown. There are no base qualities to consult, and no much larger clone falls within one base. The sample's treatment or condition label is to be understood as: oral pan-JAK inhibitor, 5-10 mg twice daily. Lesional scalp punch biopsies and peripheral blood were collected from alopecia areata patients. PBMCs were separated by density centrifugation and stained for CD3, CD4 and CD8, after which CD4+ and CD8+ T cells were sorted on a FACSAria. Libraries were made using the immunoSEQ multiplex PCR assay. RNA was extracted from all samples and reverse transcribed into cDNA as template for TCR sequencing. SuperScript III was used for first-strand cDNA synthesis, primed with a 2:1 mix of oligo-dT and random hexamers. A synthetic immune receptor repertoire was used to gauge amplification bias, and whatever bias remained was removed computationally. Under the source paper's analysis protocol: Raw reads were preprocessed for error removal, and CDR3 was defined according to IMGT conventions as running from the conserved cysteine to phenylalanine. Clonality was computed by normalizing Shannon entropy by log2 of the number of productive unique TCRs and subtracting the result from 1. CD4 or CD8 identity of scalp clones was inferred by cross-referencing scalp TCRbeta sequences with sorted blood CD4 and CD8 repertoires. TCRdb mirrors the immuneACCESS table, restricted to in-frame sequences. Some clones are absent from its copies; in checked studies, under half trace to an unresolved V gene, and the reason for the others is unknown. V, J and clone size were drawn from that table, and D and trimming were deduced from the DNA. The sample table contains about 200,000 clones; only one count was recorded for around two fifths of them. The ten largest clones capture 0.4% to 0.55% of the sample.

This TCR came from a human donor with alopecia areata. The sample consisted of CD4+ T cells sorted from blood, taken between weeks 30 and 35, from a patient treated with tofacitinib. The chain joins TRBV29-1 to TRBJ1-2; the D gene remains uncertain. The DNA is TGCAGCCTATGGGAGAGCTATGGCTACACCTTC. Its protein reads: CSLWESYGYTF.